These 23 T cell receptor beta chains were sequenced from one sample in a study of Ad26.COV2.S vaccination and SARS-CoV-2 variants. Assay used: immunoSEQ multiplex PCR; TCRdb lists only in-frame clones, some missing. The sample yields fewer than 400,000 clones, 70% to 90% seen once. Treatment specified: 15 to 20 received Ad26.COV2.S at low or high dose, single or two shots; about 5 received placebo; per-sample allocation not given. On day 63 after the first injection, vaccine and placebo recipients gave samples. The starting material was peripheral blood, obtained in a trial of Ad26.COV2.S vaccine versus placebo. All receptors come from a person between 18 and 59 years old who received the Ad26.COV2.S COVID-19 vaccine or a placebo.

V usage is TRBV18 and J usage is TRBJ2-6; no clear D gene. V lost 1 base to trimming and J lost 1 base, with 11 bases between them. Germline assignment: CDR1 KGHSH and CDR2 LQKENI. The CDR3 spans 17 residues. CDR3 in DNA: TGTGCCAGCTCACCACAGAGACTGTCATCTGGGGCCAACGTCCTGACTTTC. Translated: CASSPQRLSSGANVLTF.

This clone was seen a few times. CDR3 in DNA: TGTGCCAGTAGTATAGGTGACAGGGCGTTCAATCAGCCCCAGCATTTT. This codes for CASSIGDRAFNQPQHF. The V and J genes are TRBV19 and TRBJ1-5; 7 bases are shared with TRBD1. CDR3 length: 16 amino acids. The germline gives CDR1 LNHDA, CDR2 SQIVND (reference sequence). V was pared by 1 base and J by 3 bases, with 6 bases of the junction left unmatched.

The V call is TRBV6-1, the J call TRBJ2-7, with D perhaps assigned TRBD1 or TRBD2 (5 bases each). The germline V gene encodes CDR1 MNHNS and CDR2 SASEGT. The CDR3 covers 16 residues. V lost 3 bases to trimming and J lost 3 bases, with 18 bases between them. The CDR3 sequence: CASSDAWDRQSYEQYF. As DNA, the CDR3 is TGTGCCAGCAGTGACGCGTGGGACCGACAGAGCTACGAGCAGTACTTC.

This sequence joins TRBV28 and TRBJ1-1; D is unclear. V was clipped by 5 bases and J by 1 base, with 14 bases between them. This CDR3 has 15 amino acids. Per germline, CDR1 MDHEN and CDR2 SYDVKM. For the CDR3, the DNA is TGTGCCAGCAGTCCCCTTAGCTATGGGAACACTGAAGCTTTCTTT. It is translated as CASSPLSYGNTEAFF. The full variable domain, its missing parts supplied by reference TRBV28 and TRBJ1-1, is DVKVTQSSRYLVKRTGEKVFLECVQDMDHENMFWYRQDPGLGLRLIYFSYDVKMKEKGDIPEGYSVSREKKERFSLILESASTNQTSMYLCASSPLSYGNTEAFFGQGTRLTVV.

This clone was counted only a few times. The V call is TRBV5-1, the J call TRBJ2-3; possible D gene TRBD2, 6 bases. Per germline, CDR1 SGHRS and CDR2 YFSETQ. Trimming left V 3 bases short and J 0 bases short, with 8 bases between. CDR3 length: 14 amino acids. The DNA for the CDR3 is TGCGCCAGCAGCTCCCGGGAGAGCACAGATACGCAGTATTTT. Its protein is CASSSRESTDTQYF.

This clone came up a few times. CDR3 protein: CASSEHTIGTGIFYEQYF. The DNA of the CDR3 is TGTGCCAGCAGTGAACACACAATTGGGACAGGGATTTTCTACGAGCAGTACTTC. The chain combines TRBV6-1 with TRBJ2-7, with 9 nucleotides matching TRBD1. This CDR3 has 18 residues. V was clipped by 2 bases and J by 3 bases; unmatched bases: 14. Germline values: CDR1 MNHNS, CDR2 SASEGT.

The chain carries TRBV10-3 and TRBJ2-3, with D possibly matching TRBD2 (5 bases). The V gene lost 3 bases and the J gene lost 3 bases, with 16 bases spanning the gap. CDR3 length: 16 amino acids. The V gene's germline CDR1 is ENHRY and CDR2 SYGVKD. Here the CDR3 DNA reads TGTGCCATCAGTGAAACCCCGGGGATTGGGACAGATACGCAGTATTTT. Residues: CAISETPGIGTDTQYF.

CDR3 nucleotides: TGCGCCAGCAGCCCACTCGGGGGTCTCGATGAGCAGTTCTTC. This gives the protein CASSPLGGLDEQFF. This sequence joins TRBV5-1 and TRBJ2-1; a possible D gene is TRBD2 (6 bases). Trimming took off 4 bases at V and 8 bases at J, with 16 bases between the two ends. The length of the CDR3 is 14 residues. Germline assignment: CDR1 SGHRS and CDR2 YFSETQ.

The rearrangement uses TRBV10-3 and TRBJ2-7; D is undetermined. The CDR3 has 14 residues. The V gene's germline CDR1 is ENHRY and CDR2 SYGVKD. Trimming took 4 bases from V and 2 from J, leaving 12 bases between them. CDR3 nucleotides: TGTGCCATCAGTGGTTCACGCAGCGCCTACGAGCAGTACTTC. As protein: CAISGSRSAYEQYF.

With regard to this clone: An end of the junction does not agree with germline; a read error may underlie this. The chain combines TRBV14 with TRBJ1-1, with 11 bases lining up with TRBD1. The length of the CDR3 is 16 residues. Germline V gives CDR1 SGHDN, CDR2 FVKESK. CDR3 DNA: TGTGCCAGCAGCTCCCTGGACAGGGGGCTGAAGACTGAAGCTTTCTTT. This sequence encodes CASSSLDRGLKTEAFF.

The chain has TRBV27 and TRBJ2-5; D may be TRBD1 (8 bases). The CDR3 has 15 amino acids. The germline V gene encodes CDR1 MNHEY and CDR2 SMNVEV (reference sequence). V was clipped by 6 bases and J by 1 base, with 15 bases between them. In DNA form, the CDR3 reads TGTGCCAGCAGAGAGGGGGGGACAGGCCAAGAGACCCAGTACTTC. It codes for CASREGGTGQETQYF.

V gene TRBV12-3 or TRBV12-4 combines with J gene TRBJ1-2; 7 nucleotides line up with TRBD1. The ends lost 6 bases at V and 5 bases at J; junction bases unmatched: 6. The CDR3 is 13 residues long. The CDR3 loop reads CASSQGQSYGYTF. In DNA, the CDR3 is TGTGCCAGCAGCCAGGGACAGTCTTATGGCTACACCTTC.

The rearrangement links TRBV5-4 to TRBJ1-2; TRBD1 aligns across 10 bases. CDR3 length: 16 residues. V shed 0 bases, J shed 8 bases, and the junction held 10 bases outside the gene matches. Germline V gives CDR1 SGHNT, CDR2 YYREEE (reference sequence). The CDR3 reads CASSLAGDRGGYGYTF. In DNA, the CDR3 is TGTGCCAGCAGCTTGGCAGGGGACAGGGGCGGCTACGGCTACACCTTC.

This clone was recorded once. The rearrangement joins TRBV27 to TRBJ2-7; 8 bases are shared with TRBD1. CDR1 and CDR2 from the germline V gene are MNHEY and SMNVEV (reference sequence). The length of the CDR3 is 16 residues. Trimming at V came to 5 bases and at J to 3 bases, leaving 12 bases not matched to a gene. CDR3 residues: CASSLQPGGAFYEQYF. CDR3 nucleotides: TGTGCCAGCAGTCTCCAACCAGGGGGCGCTTTCTACGAGCAGTACTTC.

Remarks on this clone: One end of the junction is discordant with germline, which a read error may explain. The chain couples TRBV4-2 to TRBJ2-5; TRBD2 agrees at 9 bases. The V gene's germline CDR1 is LGHNA and CDR2 YNFKEQ. There are 16 residues in the CDR3. The CDR3 here is CARSQVTRGGGETQYF. The CDR3 region has the DNA TGTGCCCGCAGCCAAGTTACGCGGGGGGGCGGGGAGACCCAGTACTTC.

In its sample, this clone was seen once. The chain recombines TRBV7-3 with TRBJ2-2; no firm D call. The length of the CDR3 is 13 residues. The germline V gene has CDR1 SGHTA and CDR2 FQGTGA. Trimming left V 5 bases short and J 6 bases short, with 10 bases between. CDR3 sequence reads: CASSTHRAGELFF. The CDR3 nucleotides are TGTGCCAGCAGCACCCACAGAGCCGGGGAGCTGTTTTTT.

The chain employs TRBV5-1 and TRBJ1-1, with D hard to call. The V gene's germline CDR1 is SGHRS and CDR2 YFSETQ. The CDR3 has 15 amino acids. Trimming stripped 0 bases from V and 3 bases from J, with 12 bases between. As DNA, the CDR3 is TGCGCCAGCAGCTTGGTAGGGCGAGAAGACACTGAAGCTTTCTTT. Translation: CASSLVGREDTEAFF.

V usage is TRBV5-1 and J usage is TRBJ2-1, with 8 bases identical to TRBD1. The CDR3 sequence is 13 residues long. V trimming: 4 bases; J trimming: 5 bases; junction bases outside the gene matches: 2. Germline CDR1 and CDR2: SGHRS and YFSETQ. The CDR3 region has the DNA TGCGCCAGCAGCGTGGGACAGGACAATGAGCAGTTCTTC. As protein: CASSVGQDNEQFF.

The chain has TRBV12-3 or TRBV12-4 and TRBJ1-6; D is possibly TRBD1 (5 bases). This CDR3 contains 12 residues. Trimming pared 9 bases from V and 8 bases from J, leaving 11 bases between. The CDR3 nucleotides read TGTGCCAGTCGGGACCCCCATTCACCCCTCCACTTT. Its translation: CASRDPHSPLHF.

This clone has at least ten counts. The sample contains more than one DNA sequence encoding this CDR3. The chain joins TRBV5-1 to TRBJ1-2, with TRBD1 identical over 9 bases. The CDR3 runs to 13 residues. CDR1 and CDR2 (germline): SGHRS, YFSETQ. The trim removed 4 bases at V and 5 bases at J, leaving 3 bases unmatched. The CDR3 DNA reads as TGCGCCAGCAGCCCCGGGACAGGGTATGGCTACACCTTC. Protein: CASSPGTGYGYTF. The full variable domain, completed using reference TRBV5-1 and TRBJ1-2, is KAGVTQTPRYLIKTRGQQVTLSCSPISGHRSVSWYQQTPGQGLQFLFEYFSETQRNKGNFPGRFSGRQFSNSRSEMNVSTLELGDSALYLCASSPGTGYGYTFGSGTRLTVV.

This chain links TRBV5-1 with TRBJ1-6; possibly TRBD1 for D (5 bases). V was pared by 0 bases and J by 7 bases, with 14 bases between. Germline V gene lookup returns CDR1 SGHRS and CDR2 YFSETQ. The CDR3 contains 16 residues. CDR3 residues: CASSLGTGGKNSPLHF. The CDR3 coding sequence is TGCGCCAGCAGCTTGGGTACAGGCGGTAAAAATTCACCCCTCCACTTT.

The chain has TRBV18 and TRBJ1-1; no clear D. Looked up from germline, CDR1 is KGHSH and CDR2 is LQKENI. The CDR3 contains 13 residues. V was trimmed by 5 bases and J by 4 bases, leaving 11 bases between them. In nucleotides, the CDR3 is TGTGCCAGCTCAGCCCGGGAGTCCACTGAAGCTTTCTTT. This encodes CASSARESTEAFF.

This rearrangement joins TRBV5-1 to TRBJ2-2; the match to TRBD1 covers 7 bases. The CDR3 spans 14 residues. Germline V CDR1 and CDR2: SGHRS, YFSETQ. V gave up 1 base and J gave up 5 bases; unmatched junction bases: 2. The CDR3 DNA is TGCGCCAGCAGCTTGACAGGGGAGACCGGGGAGCTGTTTTTT. Its translation is CASSLTGETGELFF.